This T cell receptor (beta chain) emerged from a study of OX40 agonist ivuxolimab in advanced cancers. Repertoires were generated with immunoSEQ multiplex PCR, while TCRdb's copy carries only in-frame clones and drops some. The sample includes around 80,000 clones, about 85% of them seen just once. As to this clone: Its target is unknown.

Germline trimming cut 5 bases from V and 0 bases from J; bases unmatched to any gene: 7. The CDR3 is 16 residues long. The germline CDR1 and CDR2 sequences are SGHAT and FQNNGV. Study-wide results and caveats: Both blood CD4+ and CD8+ T cells showed clonal growth by week 6 at 0.1 to 3.0 mg/kg.

The chain combines TRBV11-2 with TRBJ1-3, with 7 bases fitting TRBD1. The sequencing here drew on CD4+ or CD8+ T cells sorted from blood, taken in a trial of the OX40 agonist ivuxolimab. The sequence came from an adult with an advanced solid tumor such as melanoma, head and neck, liver or kidney cancer. This CDR3 is CASSMGQLSSGNTIYF. In DNA, the CDR3 is TGTGCCAGCAGCATGGGACAGCTTAGCTCTGGAAACACCATATATTTT.